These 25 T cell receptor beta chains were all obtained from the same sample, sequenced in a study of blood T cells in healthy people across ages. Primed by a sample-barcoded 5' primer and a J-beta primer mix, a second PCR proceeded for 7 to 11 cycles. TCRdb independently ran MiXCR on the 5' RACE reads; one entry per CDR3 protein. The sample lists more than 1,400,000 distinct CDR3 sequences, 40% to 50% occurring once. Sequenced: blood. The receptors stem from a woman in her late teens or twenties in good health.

CDR3 coding DNA: TGTGCCAGCAGACCACAGGGGTGGGTTGAAAAACTGTTTTTT. Protein product: CASRPQGWVEKLFF. J is TRBJ1-4 and V is TRBV6-5; TRBD1 matches at 7 bases. The V and J ends lost 6 bases and 7 bases, in that order; junction bases with no gene match: 8. The V gene's germline CDR1 is MNHEY and CDR2 SVGAGI. This CDR3 has 14 residues.

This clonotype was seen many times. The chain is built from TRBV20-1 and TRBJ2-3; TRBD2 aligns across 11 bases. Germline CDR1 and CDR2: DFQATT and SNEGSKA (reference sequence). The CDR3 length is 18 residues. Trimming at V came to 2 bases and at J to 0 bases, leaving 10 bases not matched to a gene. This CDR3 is CSARPEGSGRASTDTQYF. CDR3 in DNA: TGCAGTGCTAGACCTGAGGGTAGCGGGAGGGCTAGCACAGATACGCAGTATTTT.

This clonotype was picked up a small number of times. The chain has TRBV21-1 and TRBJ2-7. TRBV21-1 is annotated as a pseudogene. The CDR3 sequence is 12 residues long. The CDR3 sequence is CASHDSSYEQYF. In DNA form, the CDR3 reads TGTGCCAGCCACGACAGCTCCTACGAGCAGTACTTC.

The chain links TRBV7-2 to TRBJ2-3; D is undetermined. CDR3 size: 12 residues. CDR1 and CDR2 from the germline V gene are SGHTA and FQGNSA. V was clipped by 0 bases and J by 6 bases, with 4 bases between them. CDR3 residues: CASSLAMDTQYF. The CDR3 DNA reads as TGTGCCAGCAGCTTAGCAATGGATACGCAGTATTTT.

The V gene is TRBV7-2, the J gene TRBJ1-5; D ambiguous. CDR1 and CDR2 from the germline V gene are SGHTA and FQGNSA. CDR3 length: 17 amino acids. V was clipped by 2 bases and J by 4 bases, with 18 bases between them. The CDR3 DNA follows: TGTGCCAGCAGCTTACATTACGCAGGTGGAAGAAATCAGCCCCAGCATTTT. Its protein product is CASSLHYAGGRNQPQHF.

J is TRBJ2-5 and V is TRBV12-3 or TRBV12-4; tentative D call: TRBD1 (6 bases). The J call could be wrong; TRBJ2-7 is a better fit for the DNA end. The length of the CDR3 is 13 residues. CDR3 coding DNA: TGTGCCAGCAATTCAAACTACAGGGCCGAGCAGTACTTC. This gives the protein CASNSNYRAEQYF.

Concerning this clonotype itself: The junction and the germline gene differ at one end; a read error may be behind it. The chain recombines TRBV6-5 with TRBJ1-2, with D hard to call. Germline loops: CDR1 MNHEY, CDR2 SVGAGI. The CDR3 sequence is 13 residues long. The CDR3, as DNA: TGTGCCAGCAGTGACTCGGAGTACTATGGCTACACCTTC. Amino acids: CASSDSEYYGYTF.

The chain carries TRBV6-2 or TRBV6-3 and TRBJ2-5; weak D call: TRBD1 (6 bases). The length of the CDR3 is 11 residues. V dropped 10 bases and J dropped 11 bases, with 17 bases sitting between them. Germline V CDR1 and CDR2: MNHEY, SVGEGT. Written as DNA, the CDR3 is TGTGCCACCACGACAGGCAATGAGCAGTACTTC. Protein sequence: CATTTGNEQYF.

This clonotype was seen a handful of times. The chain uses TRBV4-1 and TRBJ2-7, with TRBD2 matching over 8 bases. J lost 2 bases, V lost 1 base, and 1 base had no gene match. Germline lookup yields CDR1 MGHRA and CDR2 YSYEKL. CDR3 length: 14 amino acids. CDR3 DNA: TGCGCCAGCAGCCAAGTAGCGGGGACCTACGAGCAGTACTTC. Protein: CASSQVAGTYEQYF.

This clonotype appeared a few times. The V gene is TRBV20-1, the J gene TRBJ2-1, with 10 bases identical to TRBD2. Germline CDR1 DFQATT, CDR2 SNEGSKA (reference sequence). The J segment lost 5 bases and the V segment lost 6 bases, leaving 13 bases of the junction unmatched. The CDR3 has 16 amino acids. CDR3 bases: TGCAGTGCCCCAAACCGCGTGGGGACTAGCGACAATGAGCAGTTCTTC. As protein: CSAPNRVGTSDNEQFF.

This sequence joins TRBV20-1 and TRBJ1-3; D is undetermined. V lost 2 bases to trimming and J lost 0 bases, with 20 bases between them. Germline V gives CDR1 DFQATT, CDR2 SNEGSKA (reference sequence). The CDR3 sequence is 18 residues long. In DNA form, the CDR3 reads TGCAGTGCTAGACCCACAGCAGAACTTGGGTACTCTGGAAACACCATATATTTT. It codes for CSARPTAELGYSGNTIYF.

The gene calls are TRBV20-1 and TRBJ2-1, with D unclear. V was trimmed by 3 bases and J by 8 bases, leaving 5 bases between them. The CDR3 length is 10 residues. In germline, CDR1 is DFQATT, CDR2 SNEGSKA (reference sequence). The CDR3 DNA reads TGCAGTGCTAGGATGGATGAGCAGTTCTTC. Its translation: CSARMDEQFF.

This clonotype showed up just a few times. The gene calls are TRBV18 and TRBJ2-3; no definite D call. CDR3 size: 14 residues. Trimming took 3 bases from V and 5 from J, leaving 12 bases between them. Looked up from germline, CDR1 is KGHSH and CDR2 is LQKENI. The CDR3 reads CASSPGEVGDTQYF. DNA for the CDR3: TGTGCCAGCTCACCCGGAGAGGTGGGAGATACGCAGTATTTT.

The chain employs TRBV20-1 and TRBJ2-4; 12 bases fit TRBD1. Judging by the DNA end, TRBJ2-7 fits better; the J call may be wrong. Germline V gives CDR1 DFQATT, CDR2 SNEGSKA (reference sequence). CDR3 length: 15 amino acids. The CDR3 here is CSANQRDRGLYEQYF. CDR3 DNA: TGCAGTGCTAATCAACGGGACAGGGGGCTCTACGAGCAGTACTTC.

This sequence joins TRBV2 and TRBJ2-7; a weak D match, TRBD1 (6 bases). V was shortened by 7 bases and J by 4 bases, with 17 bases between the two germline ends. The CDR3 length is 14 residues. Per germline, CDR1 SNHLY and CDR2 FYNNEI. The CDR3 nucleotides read TGTGCCAGCAAGCCGGGCAGGGGAAGTTACGAGCAGTACTTC. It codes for CASKPGRGSYEQYF.

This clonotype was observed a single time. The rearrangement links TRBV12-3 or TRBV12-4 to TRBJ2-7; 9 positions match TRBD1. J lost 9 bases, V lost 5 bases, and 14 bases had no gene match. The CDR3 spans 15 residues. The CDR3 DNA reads TGTGCCAGCAGTGACCCGGGACAGGGAAAATCAGGGCAGTACTTC. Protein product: CASSDPGQGKSGQYF.

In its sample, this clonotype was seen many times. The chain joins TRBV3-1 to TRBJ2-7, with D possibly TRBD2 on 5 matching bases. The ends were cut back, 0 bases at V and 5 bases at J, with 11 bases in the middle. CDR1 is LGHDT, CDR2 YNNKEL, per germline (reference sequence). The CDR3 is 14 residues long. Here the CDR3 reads CASSQDPGSHEQYF. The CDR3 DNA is TGTGCCAGCAGCCAAGATCCGGGGAGCCACGAGCAGTACTTC.

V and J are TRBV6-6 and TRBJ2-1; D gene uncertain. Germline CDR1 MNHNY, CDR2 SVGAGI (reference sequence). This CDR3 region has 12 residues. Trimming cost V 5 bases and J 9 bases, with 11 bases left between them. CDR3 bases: TGTGCCAGCAGTAAAGGCCAGTCTGAGCAGTTCTTC. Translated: CASSKGQSEQFF.

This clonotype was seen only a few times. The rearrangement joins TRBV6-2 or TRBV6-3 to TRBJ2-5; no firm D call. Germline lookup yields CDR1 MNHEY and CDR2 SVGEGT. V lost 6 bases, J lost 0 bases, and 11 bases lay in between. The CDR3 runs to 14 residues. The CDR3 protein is CASRSARYQETQYF. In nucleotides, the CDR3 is TGTGCCAGCAGATCCGCAAGGTACCAAGAGACCCAGTACTTC.

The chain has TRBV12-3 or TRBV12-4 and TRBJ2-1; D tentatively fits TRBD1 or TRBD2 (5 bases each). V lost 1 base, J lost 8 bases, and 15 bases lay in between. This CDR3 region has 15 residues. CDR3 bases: TGTGCCAGCAGTTTAGTAGGGGACCCTAAGGATGAGCAGTTCTTC. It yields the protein CASSLVGDPKDEQFF.

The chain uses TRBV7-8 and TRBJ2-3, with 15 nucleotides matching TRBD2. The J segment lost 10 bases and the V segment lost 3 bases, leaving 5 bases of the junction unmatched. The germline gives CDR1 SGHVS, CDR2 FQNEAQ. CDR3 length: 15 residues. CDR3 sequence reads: CASSFGTSGRRSQYF. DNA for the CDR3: TGTGCCAGCAGCTTTGGGACTAGCGGGAGGAGGTCGCAGTATTTT.

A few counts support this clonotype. The CDR3 nucleotides read TGCAGCGTTGAACCAGCGGGGACTAGCGGGGGATACGAGCAGTACTTC. It is translated as CSVEPAGTSGGYEQYF. The rearrangement uses TRBV29-1 and TRBJ2-7; 14 nucleotides line up with TRBD2. CDR3 length: 16 residues. J lost 4 bases, V lost 2 bases, and 7 bases had no gene match. CDR1 and CDR2 from the germline V gene are SQVTM and ANQGSEA.

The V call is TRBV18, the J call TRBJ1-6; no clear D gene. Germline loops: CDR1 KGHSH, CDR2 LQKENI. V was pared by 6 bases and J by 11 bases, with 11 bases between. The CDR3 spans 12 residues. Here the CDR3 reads CASSYGGAPLHF. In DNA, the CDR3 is TGTGCCAGCTCGTACGGCGGAGCACCCCTCCACTTT.

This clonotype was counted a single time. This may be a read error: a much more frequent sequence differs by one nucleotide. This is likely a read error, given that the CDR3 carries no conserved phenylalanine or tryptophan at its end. In nucleotides, the CDR3 is TGCGCCAGCAGCTTCCATGAGACCCAGTACATC. This encodes CASSFHETQYI. The chain recombines TRBV5-1 with TRBJ2-5, with no clear D. V lost 2 bases and J 5 bases, leaving 4 bases between the germline ends. The CDR3 is made up of 11 amino acids. Germline loops: CDR1 SGHRS, CDR2 YFSETQ.

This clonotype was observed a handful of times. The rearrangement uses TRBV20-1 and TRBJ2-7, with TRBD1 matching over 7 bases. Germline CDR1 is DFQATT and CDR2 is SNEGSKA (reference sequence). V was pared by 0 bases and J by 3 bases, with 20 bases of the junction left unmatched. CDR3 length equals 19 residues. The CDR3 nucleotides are TGCAGTGCTAGAGATCTCACTGACAGGGTGACGGTTCCCAACTACGAGCAGTACTTC. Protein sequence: CSARDLTDRVTVPNYEQYF.